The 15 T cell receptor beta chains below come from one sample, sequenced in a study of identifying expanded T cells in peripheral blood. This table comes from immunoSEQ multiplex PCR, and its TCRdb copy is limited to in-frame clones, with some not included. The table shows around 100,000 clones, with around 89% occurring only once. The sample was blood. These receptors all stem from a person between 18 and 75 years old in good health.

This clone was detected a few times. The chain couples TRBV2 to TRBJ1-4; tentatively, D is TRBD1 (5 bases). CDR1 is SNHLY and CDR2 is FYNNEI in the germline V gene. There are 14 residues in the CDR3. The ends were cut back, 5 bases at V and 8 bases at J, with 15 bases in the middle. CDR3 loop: CASSLQGEQEKLFF. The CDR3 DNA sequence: TGTGCCAGCAGTCTGCAGGGAGAACAAGAAAAACTGTTTTTT.

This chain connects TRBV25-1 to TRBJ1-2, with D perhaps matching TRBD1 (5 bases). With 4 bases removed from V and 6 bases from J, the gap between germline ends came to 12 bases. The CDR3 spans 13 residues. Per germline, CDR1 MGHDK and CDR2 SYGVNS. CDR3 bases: TGTGCCAGCAGTGCTAATATGGGGGATGGCTACACCTTC. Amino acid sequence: CASSANMGDGYTF.

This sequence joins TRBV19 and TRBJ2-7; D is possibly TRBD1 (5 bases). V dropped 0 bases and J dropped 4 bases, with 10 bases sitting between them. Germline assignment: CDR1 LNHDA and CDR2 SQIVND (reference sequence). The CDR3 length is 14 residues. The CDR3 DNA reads TGTGCCAGTAGTATAGATACAGGTTCGTACGAGCAGTACTTC. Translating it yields CASSIDTGSYEQYF.

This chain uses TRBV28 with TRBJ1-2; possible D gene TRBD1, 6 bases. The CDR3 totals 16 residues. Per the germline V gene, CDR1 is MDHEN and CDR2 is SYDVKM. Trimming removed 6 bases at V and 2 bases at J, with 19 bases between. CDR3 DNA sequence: TGTGCCAGCAGAGGTCCGGGGGCGGAATTGAACTATGGCTACACCTTC. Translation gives CASRGPGAELNYGYTF.

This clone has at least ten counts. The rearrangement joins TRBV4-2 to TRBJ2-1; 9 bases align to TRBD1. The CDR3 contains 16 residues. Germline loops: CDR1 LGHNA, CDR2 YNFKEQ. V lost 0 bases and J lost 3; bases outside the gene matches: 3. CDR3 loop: CASSQDETGGYNEQFF. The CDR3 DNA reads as TGTGCCAGCAGCCAAGATGAGACAGGGGGCTACAATGAGCAGTTCTTC.

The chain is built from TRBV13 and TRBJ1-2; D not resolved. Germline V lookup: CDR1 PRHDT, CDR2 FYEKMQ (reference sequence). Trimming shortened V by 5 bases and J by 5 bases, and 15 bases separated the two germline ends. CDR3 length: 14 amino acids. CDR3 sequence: CASSPRDSVYGYTF. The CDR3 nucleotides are TGTGCCAGCAGCCCGCGTGATAGTGTGTATGGCTACACCTTC.

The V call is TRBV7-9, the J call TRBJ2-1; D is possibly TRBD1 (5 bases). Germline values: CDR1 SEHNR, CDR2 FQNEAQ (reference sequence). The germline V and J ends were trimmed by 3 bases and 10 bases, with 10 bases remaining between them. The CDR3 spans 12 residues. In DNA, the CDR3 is TGTGCCAGCAGCTTTATGACAGTAGAGCAGTTCTTC. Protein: CASSFMTVEQFF.

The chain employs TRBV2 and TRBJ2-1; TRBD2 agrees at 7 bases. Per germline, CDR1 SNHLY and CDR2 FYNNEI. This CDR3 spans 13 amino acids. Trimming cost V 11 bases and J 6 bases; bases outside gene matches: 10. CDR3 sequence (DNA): TGTGCCGGACGGACTAGGATCGGCAATGAGCAGTTCTTC. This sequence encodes CAGRTRIGNEQFF.

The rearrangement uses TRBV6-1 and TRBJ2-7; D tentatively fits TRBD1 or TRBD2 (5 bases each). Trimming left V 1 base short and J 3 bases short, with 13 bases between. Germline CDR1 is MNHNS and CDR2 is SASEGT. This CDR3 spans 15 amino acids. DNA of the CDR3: TGTGCCAGCAGTGAAGGGGACCTGAGGCTCTACGAGCAGTACTTC. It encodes CASSEGDLRLYEQYF.

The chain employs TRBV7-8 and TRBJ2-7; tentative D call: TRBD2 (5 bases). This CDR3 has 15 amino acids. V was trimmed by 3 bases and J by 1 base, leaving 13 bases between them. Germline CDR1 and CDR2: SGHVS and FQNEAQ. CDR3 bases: TGTGCCAGCAGCTTCGGGGTGGGTTTTTCCTACGAGCAGTACTTC. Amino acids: CASSFGVGFSYEQYF.

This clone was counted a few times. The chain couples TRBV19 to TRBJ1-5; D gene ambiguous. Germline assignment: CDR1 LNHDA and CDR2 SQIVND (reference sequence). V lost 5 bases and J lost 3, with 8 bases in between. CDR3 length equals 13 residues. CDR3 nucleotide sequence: TGTGCCAGTAGTTGGACCTCCAATCAGCCCCAGCATTTT. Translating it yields CASSWTSNQPQHF.

CDR3 in amino acids: CSAREGPNTEAFF. The CDR3 coding sequence is TGCAGCGCCCGGGAGGGTCCGAACACTGAAGCTTTCTTT. This chain joins TRBV29-1 and TRBJ1-1, with D unclear. This CDR3 is built from 13 residues. CDR1 is SQVTM and CDR2 is ANQGSEA in the germline V gene. With 7 bases removed from V and 1 base from J, the gap between germline ends came to 13 bases.

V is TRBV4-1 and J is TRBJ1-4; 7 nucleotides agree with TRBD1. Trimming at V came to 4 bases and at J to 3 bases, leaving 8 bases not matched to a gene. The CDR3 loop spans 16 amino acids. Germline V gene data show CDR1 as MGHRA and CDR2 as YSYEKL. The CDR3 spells CASSLREGTANEKLFF. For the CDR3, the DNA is TGCGCCAGCAGCCTCCGGGAGGGGACAGCTAATGAAAAACTGTTTTTT.

CDR3 sequence (DNA): TGTGCCATCCGGGCGGCGGGGGGGCGAAGTGAGCAGTTCTTC. Protein sequence: CAIRAAGGRSEQFF. The chain employs TRBV10-3 and TRBJ2-1; the match to TRBD2 covers 9 bases. Germline V gives CDR1 ENHRY, CDR2 SYGVKD. CDR3 length equals 14 residues. With 8 bases clipped from V and 9 bases from J, the junction kept 11 bases outside the gene matches.

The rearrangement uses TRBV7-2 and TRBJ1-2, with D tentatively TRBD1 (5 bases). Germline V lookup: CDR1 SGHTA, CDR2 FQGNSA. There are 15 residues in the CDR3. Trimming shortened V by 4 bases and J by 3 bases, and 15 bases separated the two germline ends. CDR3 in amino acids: CASSSTRAGYYGYTF. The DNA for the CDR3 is TGTGCCAGCAGCTCGACAAGGGCAGGGTACTATGGCTACACCTTC. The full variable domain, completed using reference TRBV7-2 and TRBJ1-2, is GAGVSQSPSNKVTEKGKDVELRCDPISGHTALYWYRQSLGQGLEFLIYFQGNSAPDKSGLPSDRFSAERTGGSVSTLTIQRTQQEDSAVYLCASSSTRAGYYGYTFGSGTRLTVV.